This T cell receptor beta chain was documented in a study of cytomegalovirus exposure and HLA in healthy donors. In the PCR, 60 Vbeta and 13 Jbeta primers were used. Assay: immunoSEQ multiplex PCR; the TCRdb copy retains only in-frame clones and omits some. The sample carries 130,000 to 150,000 clones, roughly 79% recorded once. Germline lookup yields CDR1 MNHEY and CDR2 SVGAGI. Trimming took 3 bases from V and 4 from J; bases not matched to a gene: 6. CDR3 size: 15 residues. This clone was detected only once. V and J are TRBV6-5 and TRBJ2-7; TRBD1 aligns across 10 bases. The sequenced material came from PBMCs. The clonotype comes from a woman aged 40 to 55 in good health and CMV-seropositive. This CDR3 is CASSYSGQGEYEQYF. In DNA form, the CDR3 reads TGTGCCAGCAGTTATTCCGGACAGGGGGAATACGAGCAGTACTTC.